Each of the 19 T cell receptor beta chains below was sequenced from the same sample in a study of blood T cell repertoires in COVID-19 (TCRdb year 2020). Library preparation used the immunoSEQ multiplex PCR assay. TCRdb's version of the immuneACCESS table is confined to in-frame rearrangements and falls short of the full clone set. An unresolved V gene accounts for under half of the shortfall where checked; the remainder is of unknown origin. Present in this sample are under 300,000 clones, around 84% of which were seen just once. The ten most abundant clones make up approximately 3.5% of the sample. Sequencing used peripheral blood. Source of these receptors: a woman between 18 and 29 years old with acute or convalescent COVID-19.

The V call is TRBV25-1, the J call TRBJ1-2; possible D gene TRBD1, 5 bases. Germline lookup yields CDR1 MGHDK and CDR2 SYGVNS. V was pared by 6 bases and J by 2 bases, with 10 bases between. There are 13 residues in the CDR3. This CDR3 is CASSPDRNYGYTF. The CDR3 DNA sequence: TGTGCCAGCAGCCCCGACAGAAACTATGGCTACACCTTC.

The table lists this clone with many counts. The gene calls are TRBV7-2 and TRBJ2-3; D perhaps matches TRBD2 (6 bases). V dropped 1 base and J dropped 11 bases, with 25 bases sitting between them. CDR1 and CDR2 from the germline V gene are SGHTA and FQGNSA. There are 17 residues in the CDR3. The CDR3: CASSLGSSAGSSQVQYF. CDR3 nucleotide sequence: TGTGCCAGCAGCTTAGGCTCCTCAGCGGGCAGTTCCCAGGTGCAGTATTTT.

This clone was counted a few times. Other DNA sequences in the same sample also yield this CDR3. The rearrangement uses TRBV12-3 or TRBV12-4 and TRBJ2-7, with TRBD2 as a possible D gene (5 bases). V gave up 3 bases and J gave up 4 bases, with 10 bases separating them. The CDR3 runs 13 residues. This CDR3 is CASSLGLAYEQYF. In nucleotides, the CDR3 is TGTGCCAGCAGTTTGGGCCTAGCTTACGAGCAGTACTTC.

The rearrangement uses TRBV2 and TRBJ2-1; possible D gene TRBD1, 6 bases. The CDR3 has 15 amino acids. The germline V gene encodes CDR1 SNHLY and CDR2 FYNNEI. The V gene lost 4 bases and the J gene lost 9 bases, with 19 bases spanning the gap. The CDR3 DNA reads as TGTGCCAGCAGTGGGGGGCTATGGGGTAGTAGTGAGCAGTTCTTC. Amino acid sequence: CASSGGLWGSSEQFF.

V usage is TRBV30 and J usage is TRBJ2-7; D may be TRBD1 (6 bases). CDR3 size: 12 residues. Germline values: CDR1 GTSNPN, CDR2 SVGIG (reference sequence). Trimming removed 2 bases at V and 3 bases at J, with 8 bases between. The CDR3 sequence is CAWSTGSYEQYF. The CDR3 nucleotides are TGTGCCTGGAGTACAGGGAGCTACGAGCAGTACTTC. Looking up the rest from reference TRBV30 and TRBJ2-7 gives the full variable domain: SQTIHQWPATLVQPVGSPLSLECTVEGTSNPNLYWYRQAAGRGLQLLFYSVGIGQISSEVPQNLSASRPQDRQFILSSKKLLLSDSGFYLCAWSTGSYEQYFGPGTRLTVT.

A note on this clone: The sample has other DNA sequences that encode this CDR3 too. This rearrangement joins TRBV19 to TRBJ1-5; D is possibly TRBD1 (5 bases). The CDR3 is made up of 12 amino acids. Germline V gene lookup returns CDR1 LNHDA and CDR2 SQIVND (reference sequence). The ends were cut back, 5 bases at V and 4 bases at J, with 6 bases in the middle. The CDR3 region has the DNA TGTGCCAGTAGTCCAGGGAATCAGCCCCAGCATTTT. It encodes CASSPGNQPQHF.

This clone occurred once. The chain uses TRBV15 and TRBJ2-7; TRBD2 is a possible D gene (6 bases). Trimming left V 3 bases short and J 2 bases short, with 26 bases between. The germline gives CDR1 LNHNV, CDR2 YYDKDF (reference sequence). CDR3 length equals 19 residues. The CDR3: CATSRDLIPGTVTTYEQYF. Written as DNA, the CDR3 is TGTGCCACCAGCAGGGATCTAATTCCCGGGACTGTGACGACCTACGAGCAGTACTTC.

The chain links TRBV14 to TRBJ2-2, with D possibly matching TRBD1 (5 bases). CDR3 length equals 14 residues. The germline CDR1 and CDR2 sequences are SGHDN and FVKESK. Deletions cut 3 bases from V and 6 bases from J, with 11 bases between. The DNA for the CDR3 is TGTGCCAGCAGCCAGACAATCAGGGCCGGGGAGCTGTTTTTT. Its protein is CASSQTIRAGELFF.

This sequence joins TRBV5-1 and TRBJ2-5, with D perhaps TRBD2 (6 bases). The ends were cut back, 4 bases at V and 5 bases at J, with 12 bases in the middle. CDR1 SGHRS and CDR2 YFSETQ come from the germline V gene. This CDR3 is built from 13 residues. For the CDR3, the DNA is TGCGCCAGCAGCGCCAGGGCGGGGGAGACCCAGTACTTC. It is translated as CASSARAGETQYF.

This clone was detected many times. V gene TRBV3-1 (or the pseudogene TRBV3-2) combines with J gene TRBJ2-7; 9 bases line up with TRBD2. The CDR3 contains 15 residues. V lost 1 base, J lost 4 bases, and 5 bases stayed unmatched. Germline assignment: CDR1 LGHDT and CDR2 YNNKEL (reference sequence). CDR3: CASSQGGLAVYEQYF. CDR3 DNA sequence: TGTGCCAGCAGCCAAGGGGGACTAGCAGTTTACGAGCAGTACTTC.

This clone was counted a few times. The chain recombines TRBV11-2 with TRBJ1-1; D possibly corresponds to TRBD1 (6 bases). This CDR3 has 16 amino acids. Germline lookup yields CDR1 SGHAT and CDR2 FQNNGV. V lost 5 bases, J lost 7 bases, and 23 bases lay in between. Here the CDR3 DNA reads TGTGCCAGCAGCGGACCGGGTCCCCGATCAGGGGTTGAAGCTTTCTTT. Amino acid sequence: CASSGPGPRSGVEAFF.

CDR3 sequence reads: CASSLAGAGNTIYF. CDR3 DNA sequence: TGTGCCAGCAGCTTAGCAGGGGCTGGAAACACCATATATTTT. V usage is TRBV7-9 and J usage is TRBJ1-3, with D perhaps TRBD1 (5 bases). Trimming cost V 0 bases and J 2 bases, with 5 bases left between them. The length of the CDR3 is 14 residues. Germline loops: CDR1 SEHNR, CDR2 FQNEAQ (reference sequence).

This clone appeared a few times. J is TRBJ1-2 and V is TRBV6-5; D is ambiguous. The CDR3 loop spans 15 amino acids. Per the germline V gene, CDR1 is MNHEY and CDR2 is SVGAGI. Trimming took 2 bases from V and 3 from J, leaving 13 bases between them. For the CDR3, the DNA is TGTGCCAGCAGTTACCGGGAGGGATCCTACTATGGCTACACCTTC. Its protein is CASSYREGSYYGYTF.

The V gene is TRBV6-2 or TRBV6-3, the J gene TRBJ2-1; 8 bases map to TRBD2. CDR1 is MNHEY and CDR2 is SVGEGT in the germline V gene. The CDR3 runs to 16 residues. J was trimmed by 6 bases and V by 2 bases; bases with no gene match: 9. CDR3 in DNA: TGTGCCAGCAGTTACGGAGCGGGAGCTCTAATCAATGAGCAGTTCTTC. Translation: CASSYGAGALINEQFF.

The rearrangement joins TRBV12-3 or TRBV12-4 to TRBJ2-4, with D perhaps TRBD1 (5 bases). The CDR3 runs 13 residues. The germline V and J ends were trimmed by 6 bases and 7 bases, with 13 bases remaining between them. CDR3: CASRLRERNIQYF. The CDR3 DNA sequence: TGTGCCAGCAGACTCAGGGAACGGAACATTCAGTACTTC.

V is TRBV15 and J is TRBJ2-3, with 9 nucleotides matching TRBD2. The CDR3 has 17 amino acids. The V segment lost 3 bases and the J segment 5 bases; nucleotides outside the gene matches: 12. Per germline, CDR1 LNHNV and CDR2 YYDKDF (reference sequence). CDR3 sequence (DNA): TGTGCCACCAGCAGGAGGCCGGGACTAGCTGTGGTAGATACGCAGTATTTT. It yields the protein CATSRRPGLAVVDTQYF.

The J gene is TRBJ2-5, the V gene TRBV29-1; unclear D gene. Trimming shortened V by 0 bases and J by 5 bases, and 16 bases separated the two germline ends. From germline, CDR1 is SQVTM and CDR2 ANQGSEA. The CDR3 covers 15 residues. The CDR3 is CSVEDQDTYRETQYF. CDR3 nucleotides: TGCAGCGTTGAAGATCAAGACACCTACCGTGAGACCCAGTACTTC.

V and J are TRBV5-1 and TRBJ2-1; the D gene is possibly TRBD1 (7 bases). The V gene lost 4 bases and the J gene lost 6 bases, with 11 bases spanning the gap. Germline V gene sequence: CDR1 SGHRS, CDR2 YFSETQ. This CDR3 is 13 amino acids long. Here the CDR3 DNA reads TGCGCCAGCAGCGCGGGACAGTCCAATGAGCAGTTCTTC. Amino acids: CASSAGQSNEQFF.

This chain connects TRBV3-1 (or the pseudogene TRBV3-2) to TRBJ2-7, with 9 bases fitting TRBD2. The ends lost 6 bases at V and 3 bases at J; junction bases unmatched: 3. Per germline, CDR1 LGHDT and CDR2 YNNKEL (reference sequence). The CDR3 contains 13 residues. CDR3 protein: CASRLAGSYEQYF. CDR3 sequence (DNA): TGTGCCAGCAGACTAGCGGGTAGCTACGAGCAGTACTTC.